The sequence of this T cell receptor (beta chain) was determined in a study of CD8 T cells in ankylosing spondylitis. Overall study findings and caveats: Past studies reported some motif variants in reactive arthritis synovial fluid and blood. As reported, disease-linked clones showed significant enrichment in matched ankylosing spondylitis synovial fluid. For ankylosing spondylitis blood, a TCR beta motif of 8 or 9 highly homologous variants appeared characteristic.

Via MiXCR, TCRdb re-called the 5' RACE reads, giving one row per CDR3 protein. This repertoire shows around 480,000 distinct CDR3 sequences, 15% to 20% found once; its top ten account for approximately 0.93%. Germline CDR1 MNHEY, CDR2 SVGEGT. The V gene lost 3 bases and the J gene lost 0 bases, with 15 bases spanning the gap. The CDR3 covers 16 residues. As for this clonotype: The antigen remains unidentified.

The J gene is TRBJ2-7, the V gene TRBV6-2 or TRBV6-3; D ambiguous. Sequenced: blood, either unsorted or a sorted T cell fraction (not recorded which). This clonotype was obtained from a male donor with ankylosing spondylitis. CDR3 bases: TGTGCCAGCAGTTATCTGGGCACGACTCCCTCCTACGAGCAGTACTTC. Protein product: CASSYLGTTPSYEQYF.